The rows below give T cell receptor beta chains drawn from one sample of a study of cytomegalovirus exposure and HLA in healthy donors. Data came from immunoSEQ multiplex PCR; TCRdb stores just in-frame clones and leaves some out. This table has about 89,000 clones, around 74% appearing once. Source material: PBMCs. The receptors come from a male donor in good health and CMV-seronegative. CDR3s include the opening cysteine and the closing phenylalanine or tryptophan. Rows give clone size only sometimes, using once, few, many, or a class for an expanded clone.

V gene	J gene	clone size	CDR3 protein
TRBV7-8	TRBJ2-1	.	CASSLGLAGVYNEQFF
TRBV25-1	TRBJ1-2	.	CASSAQGTGYTF
TRBV10-3	TRBJ2-7	.	CARRQGGGEYEQYF
TRBV5-1	TRBJ2-1	.	CASSQREGDNEQFF
TRBV11-2	TRBJ2-2	.	CAGAGNTGELFF
TRBV2	TRBJ1-2	.	CASSEVRSGYTF
TRBV7-8	TRBJ2-3	.	CASSLVGGGETDTQYF
TRBV9	TRBJ1-4	once	CASSPAWGTNEKLFF
TRBV29-1	TRBJ2-3	.	CSSPSGSFTDTQYF
TRBV9	TRBJ2-7	once	CASSVDHRTGVGSYEQYF
TRBV6-1	TRBJ2-3	once	CASSVGVRRADTQYF
TRBV2	TRBJ2-2	few	CASQANVATGELFF
TRBV15	TRBJ1-1	.	CATSPIAGLRNTEAFF
TRBV9	TRBJ1-2	.	CASSVATQVDYGYTF
TRBV25-1	TRBJ2-7	once	CASSEGPEQYF
TRBV6-1	TRBJ1-1	.	CASSEGPRPTEAFF
TRBV7-9	TRBJ1-4	.	CASSRGGLSEKLFF
TRBV7-2	TRBJ1-3	.	CASSFDSSGNTIYF
TRBV19	TRBJ1-4	few	CASRPGQRAKLFF
TRBV10-3	TRBJ1-1	.	CAISERGRGTEAFF
TRBV30	TRBJ1-1	.	CAWRDRWQAFF
TRBV7-6	TRBJ2-3	.	CASSLTAGGPQYF
TRBV7-4	TRBJ1-4	.	CASSQGPKYATNEKLFF
TRBV6-1	TRBJ1-1	.	CASKKEMNTEAFF
TRBV25-1	TRBJ1-1	.	CASISGGGRNTEAFF